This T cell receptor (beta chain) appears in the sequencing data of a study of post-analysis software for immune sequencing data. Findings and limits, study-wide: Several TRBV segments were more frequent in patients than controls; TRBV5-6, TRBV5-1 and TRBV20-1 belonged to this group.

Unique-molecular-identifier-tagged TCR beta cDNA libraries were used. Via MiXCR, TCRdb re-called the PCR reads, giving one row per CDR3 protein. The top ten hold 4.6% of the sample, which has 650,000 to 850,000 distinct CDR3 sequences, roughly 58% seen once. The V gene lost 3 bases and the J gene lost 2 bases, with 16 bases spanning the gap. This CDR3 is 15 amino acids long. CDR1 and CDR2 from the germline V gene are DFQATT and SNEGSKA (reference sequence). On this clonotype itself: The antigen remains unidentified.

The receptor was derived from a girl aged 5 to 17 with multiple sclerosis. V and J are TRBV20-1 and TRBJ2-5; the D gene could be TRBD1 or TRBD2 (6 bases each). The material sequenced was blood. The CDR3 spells CSASSPTGRQETQYF. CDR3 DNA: TGCAGTGCTAGCTCCCCCACAGGGAGGCAAGAGACCCAGTACTTC.